The entry below gives a single TCR beta chain sequence along with its context. Its antigen remains unknown. This sample was included in a study of Ad26.COV2.S vaccination and SARS-CoV-2 variants. Study at large: Donor joined the COV1001 Ad26.COV2.S trial arm. Study results and caveats: Compared with placebo recipients, vaccine recipients had higher spike-specific TCR breadth.

Treatment: roughly 19 received Ad26.COV2.S at low or high dose, single or two shots; about 5 received placebo; per-sample allocation not given. Sampling happened 63 days after the first vaccine or placebo injection. The CDR3 loop spans 19 amino acids. V lost 2 bases and J lost 2, with 21 bases in between. In germline, CDR1 is KGHDR, CDR2 SFDVKD. Generated by immunoSEQ multiplex PCR, the TCRdb table keeps only in-frame clones and is missing some. The data contain about 350,000 clones, about 89% of them seen just once; the ten biggest clones take up roughly 4.8%. The sample consisted of peripheral blood, taken in a trial of Ad26.COV2.S vaccine versus placebo. This TCR derives from a person aged 18 to 65 who received the Ad26.COV2.S COVID-19 vaccine or a placebo. The rearrangement joins TRBV24-1 to TRBJ2-1, with D possibly being TRBD2 (7 bases). CDR3 loop: CATSDWGGRGAGAYNEQFF. In nucleotides, the CDR3 is TGTGCCACCAGTGATTGGGGGGGCAGGGGAGCGGGTGCCTACAATGAGCAGTTCTTC.